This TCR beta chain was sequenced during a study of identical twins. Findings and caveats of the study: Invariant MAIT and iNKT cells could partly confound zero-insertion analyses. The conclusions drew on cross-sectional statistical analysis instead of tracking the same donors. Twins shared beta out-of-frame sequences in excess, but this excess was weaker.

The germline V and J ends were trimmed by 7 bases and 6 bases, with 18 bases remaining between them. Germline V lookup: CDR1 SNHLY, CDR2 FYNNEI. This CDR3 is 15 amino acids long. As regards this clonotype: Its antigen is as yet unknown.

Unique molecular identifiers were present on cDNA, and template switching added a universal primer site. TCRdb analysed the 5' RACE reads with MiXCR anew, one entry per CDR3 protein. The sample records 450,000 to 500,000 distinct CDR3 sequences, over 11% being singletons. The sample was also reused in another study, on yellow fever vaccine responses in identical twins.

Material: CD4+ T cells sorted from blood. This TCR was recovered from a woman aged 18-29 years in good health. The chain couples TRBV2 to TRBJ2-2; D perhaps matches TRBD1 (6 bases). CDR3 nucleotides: TGTGCCAGCAACTCCCCCACAGGGTCACCCGGGGAGCTGTTTTTT. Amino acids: CASNSPTGSPGELFF.